This T cell receptor (beta chain) was identified during a study of blood T cell repertoires in COVID-19 (dated by TCRdb to about 2020). Background for the entire study: Samples covering the acute and convalescent phases of COVID-19 were provided by collaborators in the United States, Italy and Spain. The material from the prospective study consisted of cDNA or gDNA derived from T cells, B-cell-depleted T cells, or PBMCs. Subjects who had been exposed to COVID-19, were actively infected with it, or had recovered from it provided the deeply sampled blood TCRbeta repertoires that made up the dataset. The repertoires were released in a freely available public database intended as a resource for research on the immune response to SARS-CoV-2. The samples were drawn from the first 160 participants of the ongoing ImmuneRACE study and from 950 to 1,500 subjects provided by 6 global collaborators. Sample metadata almost always included a de-identified subject ID, COVID-19 status, age in years and sex. Where HLA class I and class II types were available, the types were taken from metadata supplied by the sample provider, not from assay-based typing.

V is cut back by 7 bases and J by 6 bases, with 17 bases in the junction unmatched. The CDR3, cysteine through phenylalanine, is 17 amino acids long. Just CDR3 DNA is preserved here, 51 bases in frame from base 1. CDR1 SGHVS and CDR2 FQNEAQ were looked up in the germline V gene. TCRbeta CDR3 regions were amplified from genomic DNA using the immunoSEQ Assay, a bias-controlled multiplex PCR. The authors' pipeline ran thus. The number of nucleated cells in each sample was estimated by amplification of reference gene primers within the assay. To quantify the absolute abundance of each unique TCRbeta CDR3 rearrangement, sequence reads were collapsed and filtered. Productive Simpson clonality was computed per sample as the square root of Simpson's diversity index over productive rearrangements. In its TCRdb copy, this immuneACCESS table keeps in-frame sequences only and misses some clones. Where compared with another copy, unresolved V genes explain less than half of these, and the others have no known cause. The V and J calls and clone size come from that table; D and trimming were worked out from the DNA. In all, the sample holds approximately 240,000 clones, and more than 65% of those were seen once. The ten biggest clones cover 3% to 4% of the sample.

Comments on this clone: Its specific antigen is unknown. Base quality data are lacking; no much larger clone is found one base away.

Summary of the overall study and its limitations: How much clinical and demographic metadata was included differed by source and by participant, and the metadata was provided uncurated.

Whole blood was collected in K2EDTA tubes by collaborating institutions according to the institutions' own protocols. Collaborator samples were shipped for TCRbeta analysis as frozen whole blood, isolated PBMCs, or DNA extracted from either sample type. The sample was peripheral blood. The rearranged chain carries TRBV7-8 and TRBJ2-1; TRBD2 aligns with 8 central bases. The source is a middle-aged woman with active or convalescent COVID-19. The CDR3: CASNPPLSGGGGNEQFF. The base sequence is TGTGCCAGCAACCCACCGTTGTCGGGGGGGGGAGGCAATGAGCAGTTCTTC.